This section outlines one TCR beta chain sequence together with its context. Its antigen is currently not known. A much bigger clone sits one base away, suggesting this may be a read error. This sample was included in a study of read filtering for tumor transcriptome and immune sequencing (dated by TCRdb to 2018 to 2021). Concerning the study at large: The cohort consisted of roughly 16 male and some 15 female patients, with a mean age of about 70 years and an age range of about 40 to 90. By revised international staging, roughly eight patients were R-ISS I, some 16 were R-ISS II and about seven were R-ISS III. Per sample, about 3.5 to 11 million TCR-region mapped reads were obtained with IR-seq, compared with only roughly 80 to 1273 with RNA-seq. A main aim was a read-filtering strategy for immune repertoire data, specifically whether clonotypes supported by a single read should be removed. After DNase treatment, whole-transcriptome libraries were prepared using the TruSeq RNA Access Library Prep Kit. TCR repertoires obtained by targeted immune repertoire sequencing and by bulk whole-transcriptome sequencing performed on the same bone marrow samples were compared. Overall results and qualifications from the work: Rather than purified T cells, the sorted CD138-negative fraction was a mixed bone marrow immune population. Single-read clonotypes made up about four fifths of clonotypes but 3% to 3.5% of total reads in IR-seq, and just under 75% of clonotypes and roughly 45% of reads in RNA-seq. When single-read clonotypes were removed, the proportions of shared clonotypes in IR-seq and RNA-seq correlated more strongly. Compared with RNA-seq, IR-seq captured clonotypes at much greater depth and more reliably, and a smaller IR-seq throughput was enough to identify most of the shared clonotypes.

Each patient had bone marrow sampled at the time of active disease. Ficoll-Hypaque density gradient centrifugation was used to isolate bone marrow mononuclear cells. CD138-negative cells were obtained by negative selection after labeling with CD138 magnetic microbeads on a MACS separator, removing myeloma plasma cells. Flow cytometry with CD138 antibodies on an Attune NxT was used to check how pure the isolated cells were. TRIzol reagent was used to extract total RNA, and a NanoDrop spectrophotometer was used to quantify the extracted RNA. For each patient, paired RNA-seq and IR-seq were run on the CD138-negative bone marrow sample from that patient. Spanning cysteine to phenylalanine, the CDR3 consists of 15 amino acids. Of the read, only the CDR3 DNA is kept; its 45 bases are in frame from base 1. In the germline V gene (reference sequence), CDR1 corresponds to LNHDA and CDR2 to SQIVND. TCR libraries were built from 400 to 450 ng RNA with the Immunoverse kit, using molecular barcoded adaptors covering alpha/delta and beta/gamma chains. The same RNA used for transcriptome sequencing was used for TCR library preparation. Sequencing of TCR libraries was carried out on an Illumina HiSeq 4000 with 2 x 150 cycles. The study's own analysis went as follows. Using MiXCR, which included quality filtering and error correction, TCR reads were aligned to human V, D, J and C references and then assembled into CDR3 clonotypes. Clonotype counts and gene usage diversity were analyzed with the tcR package in R. Raw mapping reads were checked after the RNA-seq reads had been mapped by STAR aligner version 2.5.3a onto the human GRCh37 genome. To test how sequencing depth affects detected clonotypes, IR-seq fastq files were randomly downsampled with Seqtk 1.3. TCRdb trimmed the raw reads at Q25, called clones with MiXCR and kept productive beta chains. Rows matching on CDR3 protein sequence are summarized as one entry with the most common DNA and genes. The V and J calls were not made by the authors but by TCRdb's processing. The sample includes 35,000 to 50,000 distinct CDR3 sequences, with approximately 19% observed a single time. The biggest ten clones account for approximately 40% of the sample.

This clonotype was sampled from a donor at least 40 years old with multiple myeloma. The sequenced material came from a population of CD138-negative cells sorted from bone marrow. What the cell subset or site label conveys for this sample: bone marrow mononuclear cells depleted of CD138+ plasma/myeloma cells by negative magnetic selection. The V and J genes are TRBV19 and TRBJ2-1; 10 bases in between match TRBD2. The CDR3 corresponds to CASSIPRLAGNEQLF. The DNA sequence is TGTGCCAGTAGTATACCGAGACTAGCGGGTAATGAGCAGCTCTTC.